This record covers a single T cell receptor beta chain. Relative to the germline gene, one junction end is altered; a read error may explain this. Authors' analysis steps: In papillary thyroid cancer, a distant-metastasis classifier was built using CDR3 differences across clinicopathological groups. TCRdb re-clonotyped the PCR reads through MiXCR. The V and J calls were not made by the authors but by TCRdb's processing. The sample carries about 40,000 clones, roughly a sixth recorded once. These data come from a study of metastatic and nonmetastatic thyroid tumors. Across the whole study: Malignant and benign thyroid patients had repertoires compared in peripheral blood and tumor or nodule tissue.

Germline values: CDR1 SGHTS, CDR2 YDEGEE. The CDR3 spans 15 residues. Not a single patient had been given any form of treatment at any point before undergoing thyroid surgery. The receptor's source is a female donor with papillary thyroid cancer or a benign thyroid nodule (not recorded which). Some clones in this sample may be carry-over from other donors' samples. Sequencing was carried out using blood. This chain uses TRBV5-8 with TRBJ2-7; 12 bases map to TRBD1. The end of the DNA fits TRBJ2-5 better, so the J call may be wrong. The CDR3 region has the DNA TGTGTCAGCAGCGCCGGGACAGGGGGCGCGGAGACCCAGTACTTC. Its translation: CVSSAGTGGAETQYF.